The count of the clone carrying this T cell receptor beta chain is one. Repertoires were generated with immunoSEQ multiplex PCR, while TCRdb's copy carries only in-frame clones and drops some. This sample has 15,000 to 20,000 clones, with about 83% found just once. This specimen belongs to a study of technical replicates of blood from a handful of donors. The CDR3 is 18 residues long. The trim removed 2 bases at V and 3 bases at J, leaving 13 bases unmatched. The J gene is TRBJ2-2, the V gene TRBV5-3; 7 nucleotides agree with TRBD2. TRBV5-3 is assigned to the ORF class and has an uncertain function. The sample comprised PBMCs. This receptor was identified in a human donor in good health. The CDR3 sequence is CARSLGGRAQRDTGELFF. The DNA for the CDR3 is TGTGCCAGAAGCTTAGGAGGGAGGGCCCAACGGGACACCGGGGAGCTGTTTTTT.